These 27 T cell receptor beta chains came from one sample sequenced in a study of Ad26.COV2.S vaccination and SARS-CoV-2 variants. Using immunoSEQ multiplex PCR, the repertoire was profiled, and TCRdb retains in-frame clones only, with some absent. Among over 85,000 clones listed, 82% were seen once. The sample consisted of peripheral blood, taken after recovery from COVID-19. Every receptor here comes from a human donor who had recovered from COVID-19.

The chain couples TRBV9 to TRBJ2-7; D unresolved. The V gene lost 0 bases and the J gene lost 6 bases, with 10 bases spanning the gap. The CDR3 contains 13 residues. The germline gives CDR1 SGDLS, CDR2 YYNGEE. CDR3 in amino acids: CASSVGWATEQYF. CDR3 in DNA: TGTGCCAGCAGCGTAGGTTGGGCAACCGAGCAGTACTTC.

The chain employs TRBV9 and TRBJ2-7, with 8 bases lining up with TRBD1. Losses at the gene ends were 7 bases for V and 5 bases for J; bases not matched to a gene: 8. This CDR3 has 13 residues. Germline V gives CDR1 SGDLS, CDR2 YYNGEE. The CDR3, as DNA: TGTGCCAGCGGGCGGACAGGGTTCGACGAGCAGTACTTC. Translation gives CASGRTGFDEQYF.

The genes are TRBV6-5 and TRBJ1-6, with D unresolved. The CDR3 spans 14 residues. Germline CDR1 and CDR2: MNHEY and SVGAGI. V was trimmed by 6 bases and J by 4 bases, leaving 10 bases between them. In DNA form, the CDR3 reads TGTGCCAGCAGGCTAGGGCCTTATAATTCACCCCTCCACTTT. Translating it yields CASRLGPYNSPLHF.

V gene TRBV19 combines with J gene TRBJ2-7; 8 bases match TRBD2. After removal of 0 bases from V and 2 bases from J, the junction contained 12 bases not matched to a gene. CDR1 LNHDA and CDR2 SQIVND come from the germline V gene (reference sequence). The CDR3 runs to 18 residues. The CDR3 sequence is CASSIEVVAGGRPYEQYF. Written as DNA, the CDR3 is TGTGCCAGTAGTATAGAAGTCGTAGCGGGCGGGAGGCCCTACGAGCAGTACTTC.

The V gene is TRBV24-1, the J gene TRBJ2-1; 9 nucleotides match TRBD1. The V gene's germline CDR1 is KGHDR and CDR2 SFDVKD. The ends lost 4 bases at V and 6 bases at J; junction bases unmatched: 9. The CDR3 sequence is 16 residues long. CDR3 sequence (DNA): TGTGCCACCAGTGACCCCGGACAGGGGCCTACCAATGAGCAGTTCTTC. Translating it yields CATSDPGQGPTNEQFF.

The CDR3 protein is CASSPTSGSRRTDTQYF. CDR3 DNA sequence: TGCGCCAGCAGCCCGACTAGCGGGAGTAGACGGACAGATACGCAGTATTTT. The rearrangement links TRBV5-1 to TRBJ2-3; TRBD2 matches at 12 bases. The CDR3 spans 17 residues. Per germline, CDR1 SGHRS and CDR2 YFSETQ. V trimming: 4 bases; J trimming: 3 bases; junction bases outside the gene matches: 9.

This chain joins TRBV9 and TRBJ2-2; no firm D call. The CDR3 is 14 residues long. The V gene lost 1 base and the J gene lost 3 bases, with 7 bases spanning the gap. Germline V gene data show CDR1 as SGDLS and CDR2 as YYNGEE. The CDR3 sequence: CASSVYDDTGELFF. The CDR3 nucleotides are TGTGCCAGCAGCGTATACGATGACACCGGGGAGCTGTTTTTT. The complete variable domain, with remaining parts taken from reference TRBV9 and TRBJ2-2, reads DSGVTQTPKHLITATGQRVTLRCSPRSGDLSVYWYQQSLDQGLQFLIQYYNGEERAKGNILERFSAQQFPDLHSELNLSSLELGDSALYFCASSVYDDTGELFFGEGSRLTVL.

J is TRBJ2-3 and V is TRBV5-4; D unclear. This CDR3 has 13 residues. Trimming removed 4 bases from V and 5 bases from J, with 11 bases in between. Germline CDR1 and CDR2: SGHNT and YYREEE (reference sequence). The CDR3 DNA reads as TGTGCCAGCAGCAACGGACCGGTAGATACGCAGTATTTT. It is translated as CASSNGPVDTQYF. The whole variable domain, filled in from reference TRBV5-4 and TRBJ2-3, reads ETGVTQSPTHLIKTRGQQVTLRCSSQSGHNTVSWYQQALGQGPQFIFQYYREEENGRGNFPPRFSGLQFPNYSSELNVNALELDDSALYLCASSNGPVDTQYFGPGTRLTVL.

The rearrangement links TRBV28 to TRBJ2-3, with no clear D. The germline V gene encodes CDR1 MDHEN and CDR2 SYDVKM. CDR3 size: 12 residues. The V and J ends lost 3 bases and 4 bases respectively, with 5 bases between them. In nucleotides, the CDR3 is TGTGCCAGCAGTTTGTGGCCAGATACGCAGTATTTT. Protein: CASSLWPDTQYF.

V is TRBV7-9 and J is TRBJ1-3, with unresolved D. The CDR3 has 18 amino acids. Trimming left V 4 bases short and J 0 bases short, with 19 bases between. Germline V gene lookup returns CDR1 SEHNR and CDR2 FQNEAQ (reference sequence). CDR3 residues: CASSSTRRAPDSGNTIYF. The DNA for the CDR3 is TGTGCCAGCAGCTCAACGAGGAGGGCCCCCGACTCTGGAAACACCATATATTTT.

CDR3 protein: CASSSRTGGNNQPQHF. The CDR3 coding sequence is TGTGCCAGCAGTTCCAGGACAGGGGGGAACAATCAGCCCCAGCATTTT. The chain carries TRBV28 and TRBJ1-5, with 10 nucleotides matching TRBD1. The CDR3 sequence is 16 residues long. The germline V gene has CDR1 MDHEN and CDR2 SYDVKM. V gave up 4 bases and J gave up 3 bases; unmatched junction bases: 6.

The chain is built from TRBV21-1 and TRBJ1-4. TRBV21-1 is labeled a pseudogene. The CDR3 runs to 14 residues. The CDR3 nucleotides read TGTGCCACGCCCGGGCAGTTTCTTGGGGAAAAACTGTTTTTT. Translation gives CATPGQFLGEKLFF.

The V gene is TRBV12-5, the J gene TRBJ2-3; 9 nucleotides line up with TRBD2. Per the germline V gene, CDR1 is LGHNT and CDR2 is FRNRAP. The V gene end was trimmed by 3 bases and the J gene end by 4 bases; junction bases not matched to a gene: 2. The CDR3 is 14 residues long. CDR3 coding DNA: TGTGCTAGTGGTTTAGGACTAGCGCCAGATACGCAGTATTTT. Amino acid sequence: CASGLGLAPDTQYF.

The chain employs TRBV27 and TRBJ2-7; maybe TRBD2 (6 bases). Germline lookup yields CDR1 MNHEY and CDR2 SMNVEV (reference sequence). This CDR3 is built from 14 residues. V was pared by 7 bases and J by 6 bases, with 19 bases between. The CDR3 nucleotides read TGTGCCAGCAACCACCTGGCATCCGGGGGCGAGCAGTACTTC. Encoded protein: CASNHLASGGEQYF.

The chain carries TRBV5-1 and TRBJ2-3; 8 nucleotides align to TRBD2. The junction had 2 bases not matched to a gene; V was cut back by 4 bases and J by 4 bases. Per the germline V gene, CDR1 is SGHRS and CDR2 is YFSETQ. CDR3 length equals 13 residues. CDR3 amino acids: CASSRGGADTQYF. The DNA of the CDR3 is TGCGCCAGCAGCCGGGGGGGAGCAGATACGCAGTATTTT.

A few counts support this clone. This sequence joins TRBV5-1 and TRBJ2-5; 7 nucleotides agree with TRBD2. Trimming cost V 0 bases and J 0 bases; bases outside gene matches: 5. The V gene's germline CDR1 is SGHRS and CDR2 YFSETQ. CDR3 length: 16 amino acids. CDR3 sequence (DNA): TGCGCCAGCAGCTTGGCGGCTAGCGGACACCAAGAGACCCAGTACTTC. Protein: CASSLAASGHQETQYF.

The chain combines TRBV28 with TRBJ1-1, with D maybe TRBD1 (5 bases). Germline CDR1 is MDHEN and CDR2 is SYDVKM. The CDR3 has 17 residues. V was clipped by 2 bases and J by 1 base, with 17 bases between them. CDR3 in DNA: TGTGCCAGCAGTTTAATTATCATGCAGGGTGCGAACACTGAAGCTTTCTTT. This sequence encodes CASSLIIMQGANTEAFF.

This sequence joins TRBV28 and TRBJ1-1, with 11 bases that match TRBD1. Germline V gene lookup returns CDR1 MDHEN and CDR2 SYDVKM. The CDR3 loop spans 16 amino acids. With V trimmed by 6 bases and J by 5 bases, 11 bases remained unmatched. CDR3 nucleotides: TGTGCCAGCAGGTCTACCGGGACAGGGGGAGGGACTGAAGCTTTCTTT. Protein product: CASRSTGTGGGTEAFF.

This clone has more than one count but fewer than ten. This chain uses TRBV11-2 with TRBJ1-1; D not certain. The V gene's germline CDR1 is SGHAT and CDR2 FQNNGV. V lost 1 base to trimming and J lost 3 bases, with 6 bases between them. The CDR3 is 13 amino acids. CDR3: CASSLAGYTEAFF. CDR3 nucleotides: TGTGCCAGCAGCTTAGCAGGATACACTGAAGCTTTCTTT.

In this sample, this clone turned up a few times. The chain has TRBV14 and TRBJ2-7, with 8 bases lining up with TRBD2. V lost 8 bases, J lost 2 bases, and 11 bases stayed unmatched. Germline V gene data show CDR1 as SGHDN and CDR2 as FVKESK. This CDR3 has 15 residues. CDR3 sequence: CASGPAGLGAYEQYF. The DNA of the CDR3 is TGTGCCAGCGGCCCTGCGGGACTAGGAGCCTACGAGCAGTACTTC.

The V and J genes are TRBV11-3 and TRBJ2-2, with D unresolved. Germline V lookup: CDR1 SGHNT, CDR2 YENEEA. CDR3 size: 14 residues. Trimming took off 2 bases at V and 5 bases at J, with 9 bases between the two ends. The CDR3 DNA is TGTGCCAGCAGCTTATTGAGTGGGACCGGGGAGCTGTTTTTT. It specifies CASSLLSGTGELFF.

The chain couples TRBV19 to TRBJ2-7; D might be TRBD1 or TRBD2, each matching 5 bases. The CDR3 contains 13 residues. From germline, CDR1 is LNHDA and CDR2 SQIVND (reference sequence). Trimming cost V 9 bases and J 1 base, with 13 bases left between them. CDR3 residues: CARFRDLSYEQYF. In DNA, the CDR3 is TGTGCCAGGTTCCGGGACCTTTCCTACGAGCAGTACTTC.

This chain connects TRBV2 to TRBJ1-5; 11 bases map to TRBD1. The V and J ends lost 4 bases and 6 bases, in that order; junction bases with no gene match: 2. Germline CDR1 is SNHLY and CDR2 is FYNNEI. The length of the CDR3 is 14 residues. The CDR3 bases are TGTGCCAGCAGTGGGACAGGGGGCACTCAGCCCCAGCATTTT. Translating gives CASSGTGGTQPQHF.

This chain links TRBV27 with TRBJ1-2; D unresolved. CDR1 and CDR2 (germline): MNHEY, SMNVEV (reference sequence). Trimming cost V 4 bases and J 2 bases, with 14 bases left between them. The CDR3 is 15 amino acids. Here the CDR3 DNA reads TGTGCCAGCAGTTCGTACAGAGAACCAAACTATGGCTACACCTTC. This gives the protein CASSSYREPNYGYTF.

This clone was picked up a small number of times. This chain uses TRBV2 with TRBJ2-1; D is undetermined. V lost 2 bases to trimming and J lost 5 bases, with 7 bases between them. The germline V gene has CDR1 SNHLY and CDR2 FYNNEI. This CDR3 contains 13 residues. DNA for the CDR3: TGTGCCAGCAGTGAAAGAACGGACAATGAGCAGTTCTTC. Translating gives CASSERTDNEQFF.

This clone was found a few times. J is TRBJ1-6 and V is TRBV25-1; no firm D call. From germline, CDR1 is MGHDK and CDR2 SYGVNS. This CDR3 comprises 13 residues. V was shortened by 1 base and J by 13 bases, with 11 bases between the two germline ends. The CDR3 here is CASSELLLGPLHF. CDR3 nucleotide sequence: TGTGCCAGCAGTGAATTGCTGTTGGGGCCCCTCCACTTT.

This sequence joins TRBV9 and TRBJ1-2, with D unclear. With 2 bases removed from V and 4 bases from J, the gap between germline ends came to 9 bases. Per germline, CDR1 SGDLS and CDR2 YYNGEE. The CDR3 runs to 13 residues. The CDR3 nucleotides read TGTGCCAGCAGCGTCGGAGACTTCTATGGCTACACCTTC. Protein sequence: CASSVGDFYGYTF.